This T cell receptor beta chain is drawn from a study of blood T cell repertoires in COVID-19. Study-wide background: The cDNA or gDNA used as material had been derived from T cells, B-cell-depleted T cells, or PBMCs.

From germline, CDR1 is ENHRY and CDR2 SYGVKD. The CDR3 loop spans 13 amino acids. Trimming stripped 5 bases from V and 5 bases from J, with 12 bases between. Cohort 3 donors counted as recovered after two negative PCRs, clearance, or resolved symptoms. The authors' processing: Researchers report that nucleated cell counts were estimated from reference gene primer amplification. The table came from immunoSEQ multiplex PCR; TCRdb's copy has only in-frame clones and leaves some out. From that table come the V and J calls and clone size; the DNA was used to work out D and trimming. The table lists roughly 300,000 clones, 85% to 90% of them singletons, with about 10% in the top ten.

Sequencing was carried out using PBMCs or T cells enriched from blood (not recorded which). The rearrangement links TRBV10-3 to TRBJ1-2; a possible D gene is TRBD1 (5 bases). The source of this sequence is a young woman who had recovered from COVID-19. The CDR3 spells CAISPREEYGYTF. CDR3 coding DNA: TGTGCCATCAGTCCCAGGGAGGAGTATGGCTACACCTTC.